This is a list of T cell receptor beta chains from one sample in a study of cytomegalovirus exposure and HLA in healthy donors. Sequencing was performed with immunoSEQ multiplex PCR; in TCRdb, only in-frame clones are kept and a portion is missing. The table lists some 100,000 clones, roughly 75% of them singletons. Material for sequencing was PBMCs. These receptors all come from a woman aged 18-29 years in good health and CMV-seropositive. The CDR3 runs from the conserved cysteine through the conserved F or W. Each record gives: clone size, CDR3 length, V gene, D gene, J gene, CDR3 DNA, CDR3 protein. The D gene is left open where the match is weak. Expanded clones are given a class, and other clones once, few, many or no size at all.

clone_size: -; cdr3_length: 14; v_call: TRBV11-3; d_call: TRBD2; j_call: TRBJ2-7; cdr3_nt: TGTGCCAGCAGCTCGAGCGGGAGACCCTTCGAGCAGTACTTC; cdr3_aa: CASSSSGRPFEQYF
clone_size: -; cdr3_length: 16; v_call: TRBV30; d_call: -; j_call: TRBJ2-7; cdr3_nt: TGTGCCTGGAGAGCCGGAGAGGGAAGGGGGTTCTACGAGCAGTACTTC; cdr3_aa: CAWRAGEGRGFYEQYF
clone_size: -; cdr3_length: 14; v_call: TRBV15; d_call: TRBD1; j_call: TRBJ1-4; cdr3_nt: TGTGCCACCAGCAGGGACAGGGGGTCTGAAAAACTGTTTTTT; cdr3_aa: CATSRDRGSEKLFF
clone_size: -; cdr3_length: 15; v_call: TRBV6-1; d_call: TRBD1; j_call: TRBJ1-4; cdr3_nt: TGTGCCAGCAGTGTCTTACAGGGGGCGGATGAAAAACTGTTTTTT; cdr3_aa: CASSVLQGADEKLFF
clone_size: -; cdr3_length: 15; v_call: TRBV10-3; d_call: -; j_call: TRBJ1-5; cdr3_nt: TGTGCCATCAGTGAATTTAGTGGGAGGTACCAGCCCCAGCATTTT; cdr3_aa: CAISEFSGRYQPQHF
clone_size: -; cdr3_length: 17; v_call: TRBV27; d_call: TRBD2; j_call: TRBJ2-3; cdr3_nt: TGTGCCAGCAGTTTAGGAGGGAGCGGGGCTAGCACAGATACGCAGTATTTT; cdr3_aa: CASSLGGSGASTDTQYF
clone_size: -; cdr3_length: 16; v_call: TRBV5-4; d_call: TRBD1; j_call: TRBJ2-1; cdr3_nt: TGTGCCAGCAGCTTGGCCGACAGGGCGTTCGGAAATGAGCAGTTCTTC; cdr3_aa: CASSLADRAFGNEQFF
clone_size: -; cdr3_length: 15; v_call: TRBV27; d_call: -; j_call: TRBJ1-2; cdr3_nt: TGTGCCAGCAGTTTATCGAGCCCCTGGCGGCATGGCTACACCTTC; cdr3_aa: CASSLSSPWRHGYTF
clone_size: few; cdr3_length: 14; v_call: TRBV6-1; d_call: TRBD2; j_call: TRBJ2-3; cdr3_nt: TGTGCCAGCGTAGAGCGGGGGAGCACAGATACGCAGTATTTT; cdr3_aa: CASVERGSTDTQYF
clone_size: -; cdr3_length: 12; v_call: TRBV25-1; d_call: TRBD1; j_call: TRBJ2-7; cdr3_nt: TGTGCCAGCACCCAGGGGGTCTACGAGCAGTACTTC; cdr3_aa: CASTQGVYEQYF
clone_size: -; cdr3_length: 15; v_call: TRBV28; d_call: TRBD1; j_call: TRBJ2-3; cdr3_nt: TGTGCCAGCAGCCTCCTGGACAGGGACACAGATACGCAGTATTTT; cdr3_aa: CASSLLDRDTDTQYF
clone_size: -; cdr3_length: 18; v_call: TRBV21-1; d_call: -; j_call: TRBJ2-3; cdr3_nt: TGTGCCAGCAGCAAAGGGGAGGTAACAGGGGAAAGCACAGATACGCAGTATTTT; cdr3_aa: CASSKGEVTGESTDTQYF
clone_size: -; cdr3_length: 14; v_call: TRBV10-3; d_call: TRBD2; j_call: TRBJ2-1; cdr3_nt: TGTGCCACTTACGCCGGGACTAGCGACAATGAGCAGTTCTTC; cdr3_aa: CATYAGTSDNEQFF
clone_size: few; cdr3_length: 14; v_call: TRBV5-4; d_call: -; j_call: TRBJ1-2; cdr3_nt: TGTGCCAGCAGCACCGACAGTCTTAACCATGGCTACACCTTC; cdr3_aa: CASSTDSLNHGYTF
clone_size: -; cdr3_length: 15; v_call: TRBV19; d_call: -; j_call: TRBJ1-5; cdr3_nt: TGTGCCAGTAGGGGGACATCCTTTAGCAATCGGCCCCAGCATTTT; cdr3_aa: CASRGTSFSNRPQHF
clone_size: -; cdr3_length: 15; v_call: TRBV5-1; d_call: -; j_call: TRBJ2-2; cdr3_nt: TGCGCCAGCAGCTTTGGGGGCGAGAACACCGGGGAGCTGTTTTTT; cdr3_aa: CASSFGGENTGELFF
clone_size: -; cdr3_length: 14; v_call: TRBV29-1; d_call: -; j_call: TRBJ1-1; cdr3_nt: TGCAGCGTTGAAGGAGAGGAGCGGGACACTGAAGCTTTCTTT; cdr3_aa: CSVEGEERDTEAFF
clone_size: once; cdr3_length: 12; v_call: TRBV29-1; d_call: TRBD1; j_call: TRBJ1-5; cdr3_nt: TGCAGCGTAAAGACAGGGGTTCAGCCCCAGCATTTT; cdr3_aa: CSVKTGVQPQHF
clone_size: -; cdr3_length: 15; v_call: TRBV9; d_call: TRBD1; j_call: TRBJ2-5; cdr3_nt: TGTGCCAGCAGCCCAGGGACAGGGGCAGGGGAGACCCAGTACTTC; cdr3_aa: CASSPGTGAGETQYF
clone_size: -; cdr3_length: 15; v_call: TRBV11-2; d_call: TRBD2; j_call: TRBJ2-5; cdr3_nt: TGTGCCAGCAGCTTACCTAGCGGCCCCCAAGAGACCCAGTACTTC; cdr3_aa: CASSLPSGPQETQYF